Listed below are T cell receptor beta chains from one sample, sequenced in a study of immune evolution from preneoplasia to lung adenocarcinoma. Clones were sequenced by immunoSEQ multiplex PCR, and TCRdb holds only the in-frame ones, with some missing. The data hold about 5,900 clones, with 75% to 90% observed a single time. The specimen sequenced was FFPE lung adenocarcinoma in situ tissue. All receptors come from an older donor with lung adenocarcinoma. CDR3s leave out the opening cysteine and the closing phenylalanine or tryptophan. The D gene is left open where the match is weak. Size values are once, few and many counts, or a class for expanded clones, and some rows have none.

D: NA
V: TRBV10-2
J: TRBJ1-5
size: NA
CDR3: ASSDVGGGNQPQH

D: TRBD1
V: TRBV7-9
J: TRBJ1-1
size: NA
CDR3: ASSRQGGVNTEAF

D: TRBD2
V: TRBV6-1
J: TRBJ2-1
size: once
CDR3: ASRRLAGGSDEQF

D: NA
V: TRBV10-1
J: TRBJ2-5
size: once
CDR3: ASSESGGTQY

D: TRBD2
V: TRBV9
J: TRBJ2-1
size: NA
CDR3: ASSVGAAGVMNEQF

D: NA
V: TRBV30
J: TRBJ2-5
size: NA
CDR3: AWSDGRRIQETQY

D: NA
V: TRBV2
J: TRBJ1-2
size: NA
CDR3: ASSGTNYGYT

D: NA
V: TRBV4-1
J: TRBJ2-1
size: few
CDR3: ASSQGTITYNEQF

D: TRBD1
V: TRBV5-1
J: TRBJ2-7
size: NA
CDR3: ASSAGQGYEQY

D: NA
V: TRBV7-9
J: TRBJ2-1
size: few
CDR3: ASSLAASGGAADNEQF

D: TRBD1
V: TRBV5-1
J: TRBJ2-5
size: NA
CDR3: ASSLGGTGSETQY

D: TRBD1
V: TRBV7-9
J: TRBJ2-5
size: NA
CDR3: ASSARTGRQETQY

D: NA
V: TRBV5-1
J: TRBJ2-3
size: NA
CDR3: ASTGTSTDTQY

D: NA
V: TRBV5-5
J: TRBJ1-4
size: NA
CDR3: ASSLTGTNKKLF

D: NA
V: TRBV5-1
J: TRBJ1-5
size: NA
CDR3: ASSLEGGNQPQH

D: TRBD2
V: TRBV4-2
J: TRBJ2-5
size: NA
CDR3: ASSQAGLAGETQY

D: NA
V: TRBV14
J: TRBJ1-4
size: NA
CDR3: ASSSSIDPTNEKLF

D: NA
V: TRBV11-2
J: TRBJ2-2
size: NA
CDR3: ASSLYRRNTGELF

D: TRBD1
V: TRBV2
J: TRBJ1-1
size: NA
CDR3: ASRGTGETEAF

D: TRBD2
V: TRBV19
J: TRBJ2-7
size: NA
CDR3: ASSPEGGRIQQY

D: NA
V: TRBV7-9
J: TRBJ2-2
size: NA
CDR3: ASTFLGGPNTGELF

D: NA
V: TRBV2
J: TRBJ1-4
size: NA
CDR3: ASRHAEKLF

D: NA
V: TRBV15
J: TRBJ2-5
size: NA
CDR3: ATSRDWVRGGETQY

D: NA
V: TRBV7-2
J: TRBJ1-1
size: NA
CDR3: ASSPGGGMNTEAF

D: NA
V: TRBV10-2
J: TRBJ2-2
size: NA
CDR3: ASRAATGRANTGELF

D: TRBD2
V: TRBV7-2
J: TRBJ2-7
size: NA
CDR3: ASSFRLAGYEQY

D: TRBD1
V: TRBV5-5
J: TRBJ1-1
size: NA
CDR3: ASSLQGGLSGTEAF

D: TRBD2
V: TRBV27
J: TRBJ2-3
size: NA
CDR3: ASRRLAGVYADTQY

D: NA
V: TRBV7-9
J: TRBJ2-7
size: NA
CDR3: ASSLVGLYEQY

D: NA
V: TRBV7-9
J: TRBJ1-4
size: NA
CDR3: ASSLVPGNEKLF

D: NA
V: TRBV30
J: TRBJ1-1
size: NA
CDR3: AWRRQRNTEAF

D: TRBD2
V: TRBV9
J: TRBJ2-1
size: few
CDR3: ASSVASGRNEQF

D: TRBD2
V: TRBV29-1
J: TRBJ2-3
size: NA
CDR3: SVPRLAGTTDTQY

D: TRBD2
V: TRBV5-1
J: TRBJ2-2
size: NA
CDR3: ASSSLSSGINTGELF

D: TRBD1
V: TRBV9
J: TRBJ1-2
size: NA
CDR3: ASSLTDRGLGGYT

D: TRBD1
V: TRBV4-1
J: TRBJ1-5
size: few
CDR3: ASSQGQGDQPQH

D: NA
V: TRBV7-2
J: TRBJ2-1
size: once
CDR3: ASSLNRDNEQF